The 32 T cell receptor beta chains given below trace back to one sample, sequenced in a study of blood T cell repertoires in COVID-19. Some clones are missing from TCRdb's copy, which holds only in-frame ones; the method was immunoSEQ multiplex PCR. The sample carries fewer than 40,000 clones, almost 90% recorded once. The specimen was peripheral blood. These TCRs come from a woman aged 70-85 years with active COVID-19.

This chain links TRBV4-3 with TRBJ2-5; D may be TRBD1 (5 bases). The V end was cut by 4 bases, the J end by 1 base, with 13 bases between. The V gene's germline CDR1 is LGHNA and CDR2 YSLEER. The CDR3 has 15 residues. As DNA, the CDR3 is TGCGCCAGCAGCCTTTGGTTAGGGGTCCAAGAGACCCAGTACTTC. Its translation: CASSLWLGVQETQYF.

CDR3: CASSSIGGGWTEAFF. The CDR3 DNA follows: TGTGCCAGCAGCTCCATAGGGGGCGGTTGGACTGAAGCTTTCTTT. The genes are TRBV28 and TRBJ1-1; 7 nucleotides align to TRBD1. This CDR3 has 15 amino acids. Germline V gene sequence: CDR1 MDHEN, CDR2 SYDVKM. With V trimmed by 6 bases and J by 5 bases, 12 bases remained unmatched.

This clone was seen only a few times. The CDR3 DNA reads TGTGCCAGCAGCTTAGCATCAGGGAACCAGCCCCAGCATTTT. Translation: CASSLASGNQPQHF. The rearrangement links TRBV7-9 to TRBJ1-5; possible D gene TRBD1, 5 bases. Germline-derived CDR1 and CDR2 are SEHNR and FQNEAQ (reference sequence). The CDR3 is made up of 14 amino acids. The ends were cut back, 0 bases at V and 7 bases at J, with 10 bases in the middle.

V gene TRBV7-7 combines with J gene TRBJ2-1; D is unclear. Germline-derived CDR1 and CDR2 are SSHAT and FNYEAQ (reference sequence). This CDR3 spans 13 amino acids. The V and J ends lost 5 bases and 5 bases respectively, with 10 bases between them. DNA for the CDR3: TGTGCCAGCAGCCAAGACACGGACAATGAGCAGTTCTTC. It is translated as CASSQDTDNEQFF.

The chain uses TRBV5-1 and TRBJ1-1; D is ambiguous. The CDR3 consists of 15 residues. Per the germline V gene, CDR1 is SGHRS and CDR2 is YFSETQ. V was pared by 2 bases and J by 4 bases, with 15 bases between. CDR3 sequence reads: CASSLSPYSGTEAFF. The CDR3 DNA is TGCGCCAGCAGCTTATCACCCTACTCGGGCACTGAAGCTTTCTTT.

This CDR3 is CASSQERLAVSSYNEQFF. CDR3 coding DNA: TGCGCCAGCAGCCAAGAACGGCTAGCGGTTAGCTCCTACAATGAGCAGTTCTTC. This sequence joins TRBV4-1 and TRBJ2-1, with TRBD2 matching over 7 bases. The CDR3 is 18 amino acids. The ends lost 0 bases at V and 0 bases at J; junction bases unmatched: 8. Per germline, CDR1 MGHRA and CDR2 YSYEKL.

This chain joins TRBV28 and TRBJ2-7; possibly TRBD1 for D (5 bases). Trimming cost V 3 bases and J 2 bases, with 11 bases left between them. The CDR3 is 14 amino acids. Germline V gene lookup returns CDR1 MDHEN and CDR2 SYDVKM. Here the CDR3 DNA reads TGTGCCAGCAGTTTGTGGACACCTACCTACGAGCAGTACTTC. Encoded protein: CASSLWTPTYEQYF.

This sequence joins TRBV2 and TRBJ2-7; 11 positions match TRBD1. Looked up from germline, CDR1 is SNHLY and CDR2 is FYNNEI. This CDR3 region has 14 residues. V was clipped by 1 base and J by 9 bases; unmatched bases: 5. The CDR3 sequence is CASSEGTGGEVQYF. CDR3 bases: TGTGCCAGCAGTGAAGGGACAGGGGGCGAGGTGCAGTACTTC. Combining the CDR3 with reference TRBV2 and TRBJ2-7 gives the whole variable domain EPEVTQTPSHQVTQMGQEVILRCVPISNHLYFYWYRQILGQKVEFLVSFYNNEISEKSEIFDDQFSVERPDGSNFTLKIRSTKLEDSAMYFCASSEGTGGEVQYFGPGTRLTVT.

This clone was detected only once. The rearrangement links TRBV6-5 to TRBJ1-2; TRBD1 agrees at 8 bases. This CDR3 is built from 16 residues. CDR1 MNHEY and CDR2 SVGAGI come from the germline V gene. Trimming at V came to 2 bases and at J to 5 bases, leaving 10 bases not matched to a gene. CDR3 sequence (DNA): TGTGCCAGCAGTTACCGACGCGGACAGGGCCTATATGGCTACACCTTC. Translation: CASSYRRGQGLYGYTF.

The DNA of the CDR3 is TGCAGTGCAAAACCGGGGTTTGAAGCTTTCTTT. Its translation is CSAKPGFEAFF. The chain carries TRBV20-1 and TRBJ1-1, with D unclear. Germline CDR1 is DFQATT and CDR2 is SNEGSKA (reference sequence). V lost 6 bases and J 7 bases, leaving 12 bases between the germline ends. The CDR3 extends over 11 amino acids.

The rearrangement joins TRBV4-1 to TRBJ2-5; D not certain. This CDR3 has 13 residues. Trimming stripped 0 bases from V and 5 bases from J, with 7 bases between. The germline gives CDR1 MGHRA, CDR2 YSYEKL. The CDR3 spells CASSQERWETQYF. The CDR3 nucleotides are TGCGCCAGCAGCCAAGAGCGGTGGGAGACCCAGTACTTC.

The V call is TRBV27, the J call TRBJ1-5, with D unclear. V was pared by 3 bases and J by 3 bases, with 6 bases between. This CDR3 is 13 amino acids long. The germline V gene encodes CDR1 MNHEY and CDR2 SMNVEV (reference sequence). The CDR3 bases are TGTGCCAGCAGTTTTACGGTCAATCAGCCCCAGCATTTT. Encoded protein: CASSFTVNQPQHF.

V is TRBV5-1 and J is TRBJ2-7; D not resolved. CDR1 SGHRS and CDR2 YFSETQ come from the germline V gene. This CDR3 is 15 amino acids long. Trimming cost V 4 bases and J 0 bases, with 14 bases left between them. The CDR3 nucleotides are TGCGCCAGCAGCCCCGGTTTAACCCTCTCCTACGAGCAGTACTTC. Protein product: CASSPGLTLSYEQYF.

The chain carries TRBV25-1 and TRBJ2-7, with a tentative D call TRBD2 (7 bases). Germline V CDR1 and CDR2: MGHDK, SYGVNS. This CDR3 contains 12 residues. The germline V and J ends were trimmed by 4 bases and 10 bases, with 14 bases remaining between them. The CDR3 nucleotides are TGTGCCAGCAGTGGGGGGGGGCTAGTTCAGTACTTC. It yields the protein CASSGGGLVQYF.

This sequence joins TRBV2 and TRBJ2-1; D perhaps matches TRBD2 (6 bases). The ends were cut back, 1 base at V and 15 bases at J, with 16 bases in the middle. The CDR3 totals 13 residues. Per germline, CDR1 SNHLY and CDR2 FYNNEI. Here the CDR3 DNA reads TGTGCCAGCAGTGAAGATTACCGGGGGATCGCGTTCTTC. Protein: CASSEDYRGIAFF.

This clone was counted once. The gene calls are TRBV6-5 and TRBJ2-7; 9 bases match TRBD2. V shed 5 bases, J shed 0 bases, and the junction held 5 bases outside the gene matches. Germline CDR1 MNHEY, CDR2 SVGAGI. The CDR3 loop spans 15 amino acids. The CDR3 region is CASSLSGGSSYEQYF. DNA of the CDR3: TGTGCCAGCAGTCTCAGCGGGGGGAGCTCCTACGAGCAGTACTTC.

The genes are TRBV5-1 and TRBJ2-1; TRBD2 is a possible D gene (5 bases). Trimming shortened V by 0 bases and J by 0 bases, and 10 bases separated the two germline ends. CDR3 length: 16 amino acids. The germline V gene encodes CDR1 SGHRS and CDR2 YFSETQ. The CDR3 loop reads CASSLAAGISYNEQFF. The CDR3 coding sequence is TGCGCCAGCAGCTTGGCGGCGGGTATCTCCTACAATGAGCAGTTCTTC.

The gene calls are TRBV6-2 or TRBV6-3 and TRBJ1-1; D is ambiguous. The CDR3 spans 12 residues. In germline, CDR1 is MNHEY, CDR2 SVGEGT. The germline V and J ends were trimmed by 6 bases and 1 base, with 6 bases remaining between them. The CDR3 reads CASSPANTEAFF. The CDR3, as DNA: TGTGCCAGCAGCCCAGCGAACACTGAAGCTTTCTTT.

The CDR3 sequence: CASSYTRDSEAFF. The CDR3 DNA reads as TGTGCCAGCAGTTACACTCGGGACTCTGAAGCTTTCTTT. The genes are TRBV6-5 and TRBJ1-1; maybe TRBD1 (5 bases). The CDR3 length is 13 residues. The V gene lost 2 bases and the J gene lost 6 bases, with 10 bases spanning the gap. Germline CDR1 MNHEY, CDR2 SVGAGI.

The chain recombines TRBV9 with TRBJ2-3; weak D call: TRBD2 (7 bases). This CDR3 contains 16 residues. V was cut by 2 bases and J by 4 bases, with 17 bases left in between. The germline V gene encodes CDR1 SGDLS and CDR2 YYNGEE. The CDR3 sequence: CASSVGEGGTPDTQYF. CDR3 nucleotide sequence: TGTGCCAGCAGCGTCGGGGAGGGGGGGACCCCAGATACGCAGTATTTT.

V and J are TRBV2 and TRBJ2-5; 12 bases are a match to TRBD2. J gave up 2 bases and V 4 bases, and 5 bases lay outside the gene matches. The CDR3 is made up of 16 amino acids. Per the germline V gene, CDR1 is SNHLY and CDR2 is FYNNEI. As DNA, the CDR3 is TGTGCCAGCAGTGGGCGGACTAGCGGGGTTCAAGAGACCCAGTACTTC. As protein: CASSGRTSGVQETQYF.

V gene TRBV18 combines with J gene TRBJ2-5; 14 bases align to TRBD2. This CDR3 contains 16 residues. Germline trimming cut 2 bases from V and 5 bases from J; bases unmatched to any gene: 4. CDR1 and CDR2 (germline): KGHSH, LQKENI. For the CDR3, the DNA is TGTGCCAGCTCACCAGGACTAGCGGGGGGCGAGGAGACCCAGTACTTC. Protein: CASSPGLAGGEETQYF.

The rearrangement joins TRBV4-1 to TRBJ2-1, with D maybe TRBD2 (6 bases). CDR3 length: 17 residues. V lost 3 bases and J lost 6, with 21 bases in between. Germline V lookup: CDR1 MGHRA, CDR2 YSYEKL. The CDR3 here is CASSQNEDAGTRNEQFF. The CDR3, as DNA: TGCGCCAGCAGCCAGAACGAGGACGCGGGGACTCGCAATGAGCAGTTCTTC.

This clone occurred once. Other DNA sequences of this sample code for an identical CDR3. V and J are TRBV20-1 and TRBJ2-4; tentative D call: TRBD2 (7 bases). V lost 3 bases to trimming and J lost 7 bases, with 13 bases between them. The CDR3 has 13 residues. Looked up from germline, CDR1 is DFQATT and CDR2 is SNEGSKA (reference sequence). DNA for the CDR3: TGCAGTGCTAGTGAGTCGGGGGGCAACATTCAGTACTTC. Its translation: CSASESGGNIQYF.

V usage is TRBV4-3 and J usage is TRBJ1-2; D is uncertain. The CDR3 is made up of 13 amino acids. Germline lookup yields CDR1 LGHNA and CDR2 YSLEER. V was shortened by 2 bases and J by 8 bases, with 12 bases between the two germline ends. The CDR3 DNA follows: TGCGCCAGCAGCCAAAACGGTCCACTCGGCTACACCTTC. This codes for CASSQNGPLGYTF.

This clone turned up a few times. The V call is TRBV30, the J call TRBJ2-6; 9 bases line up with TRBD1. CDR1 is GTSNPN, CDR2 SVGIG, per germline (reference sequence). V lost 3 bases and J lost 2; bases outside the gene matches: 8. The CDR3 sequence is 17 residues long. This CDR3 is CAWRVQGAGPGANVLTF. CDR3 bases: TGTGCCTGGAGGGTACAGGGGGCAGGGCCTGGGGCCAACGTCCTGACTTTC.

The chain employs TRBV27 and TRBJ1-6; 9 bases line up with TRBD1. Germline V gene sequence: CDR1 MNHEY, CDR2 SMNVEV (reference sequence). This CDR3 comprises 18 residues. V lost 0 bases to trimming and J lost 6 bases; unmatched junction nucleotides: 9. The CDR3 region has the DNA TGTGCCAGCAGTTTATCGGCGGTACAGGGGGCCACTAATTCACCCCTCCACTTT. Protein sequence: CASSLSAVQGATNSPLHF.

The J gene is TRBJ1-5, the V gene TRBV12-3 or TRBV12-4; no reliable D call. V lost 3 bases and J lost 5, with 8 bases in between. The CDR3 contains 13 residues. The CDR3 loop reads CASSFTVDQPQHF. CDR3 DNA sequence: TGTGCCAGCAGTTTTACGGTTGATCAGCCCCAGCATTTT.

The V and J genes are TRBV18 and TRBJ1-2; no definite D call. Germline CDR1 is KGHSH and CDR2 is LQKENI. The CDR3 covers 11 residues. The germline V and J ends were trimmed by 3 bases and 6 bases, with 5 bases remaining between them. The CDR3 bases are TGTGCCAGCTCACCCGGAGATGGCTACACCTTC. It encodes CASSPGDGYTF.

The genes are TRBV10-3 and TRBJ1-2; TRBD1 is a possible D gene (6 bases). V lost 10 bases and J lost 4, with 19 bases in between. This CDR3 is 14 amino acids long. The germline V gene has CDR1 ENHRY and CDR2 SYGVKD. DNA of the CDR3: TGTGCCAGCTTTACTGGGGGCCTGTTCTATGGCTACACCTTC. Its translation: CASFTGGLFYGYTF.

The V call is TRBV5-4, the J call TRBJ1-2, with 9 bases aligning to TRBD1. The V gene end was trimmed by 4 bases and the J gene end by 6 bases; junction bases not matched to a gene: 7. The germline gives CDR1 SGHNT, CDR2 YYREEE (reference sequence). The CDR3 runs to 14 residues. Written as DNA, the CDR3 is TGTGCCAGCAGCCCAAGACAGGGGGGGAATGGCTACACCTTC. Protein: CASSPRQGGNGYTF.

The chain carries TRBV2 and TRBJ1-4; D is ambiguous. CDR1 and CDR2 from the germline V gene are SNHLY and FYNNEI. The CDR3 runs to 14 residues. With 7 bases removed from V and 8 bases from J, the gap between germline ends came to 17 bases. CDR3 sequence: CASNLLGPGEKLFF. The DNA for the CDR3 is TGTGCCAGCAATCTCCTCGGGCCGGGAGAAAAACTGTTTTTT. Full variable domain (missing parts from reference TRBV2 and TRBJ1-4): EPEVTQTPSHQVTQMGQEVILRCVPISNHLYFYWYRQILGQKVEFLVSFYNNEISEKSEIFDDQFSVERPDGSNFTLKIRSTKLEDSAMYFCASNLLGPGEKLFFGSGTQLSVL.